One sample yielded the 18 T cell receptor beta chains listed below, sequenced in a study of blood T cell repertoires in COVID-19 (dated by TCRdb to the early 2020s). Library method: the immunoSEQ multiplex PCR assay. The immuneACCESS repertoire file appears here via TCRdb, limited to in-frame rearrangements. These files lack a portion of the clones; in checked studies, under half of the deficit traces to unresolved V genes, and the cause of the others is not known. This sample has fewer than 200,000 clones in its table, and roughly four fifths of those were observed once. In total, the top ten clones hold 6.5% to 8.5% of the sample. Input material: peripheral blood. These TCRs come from a woman between 65 and 79 years old with COVID-19, enrolled during active disease.

This clone appeared a single time. The chain recombines TRBV5-4 with TRBJ2-7; the D gene is possibly TRBD2 (6 bases). The V gene lost 0 bases and the J gene lost 1 base, with 11 bases spanning the gap. The CDR3 has 15 residues. Germline CDR1 SGHNT, CDR2 YYREEE (reference sequence). In DNA form, the CDR3 reads TGTGCCAGCAGCTTGGCCAGCGGGCGGTCCTACGAGCAGTACTTC. Translated: CASSLASGRSYEQYF. Using reference TRBV5-4 and TRBJ2-7 for the parts outside the CDR3, the full variable domain is ETGVTQSPTHLIKTRGQQVTLRCSSQSGHNTVSWYQQALGQGPQFIFQYYREEENGRGNFPPRFSGLQFPNYSSELNVNALELDDSALYLCASSLASGRSYEQYFGPGTRLTVT.

The chain recombines TRBV7-2 with TRBJ1-3, with no clear D. The ends were cut back, 5 bases at V and 0 bases at J, with 11 bases in the middle. This CDR3 has 15 amino acids. CDR1 and CDR2 from the germline V gene are SGHTA and FQGNSA. DNA of the CDR3: TGTGCCAGCAGCCCAAATCCCATCTCTGGAAACACCATATATTTT. Translation: CASSPNPISGNTIYF.

The chain joins TRBV12-5 to TRBJ2-1; 14 bases align to TRBD2. Unmatched junction bases numbered 6, after V lost 3 bases and J lost 8 bases. This CDR3 has 16 residues. Per germline, CDR1 LGHNT and CDR2 FRNRAP. CDR3 nucleotide sequence: TGTGCTAGTGGTTTTACTGGGACTAGCGGGAGCCATGAGCAGTTCTTC. It yields the protein CASGFTGTSGSHEQFF.

The chain links TRBV18 to TRBJ2-1; 10 nucleotides line up with TRBD2. Germline CDR1 KGHSH, CDR2 LQKENI. The CDR3 is made up of 14 amino acids. The V and J ends lost 4 bases and 8 bases, in that order; junction bases with no gene match: 5. The CDR3 protein is CASSQLAGEDEQFF. The CDR3 coding sequence is TGTGCCAGCTCACAGCTAGCGGGAGAGGATGAGCAGTTCTTC.

This clone occurred a few times. The chain links TRBV28 to TRBJ1-2; maybe TRBD1 (6 bases). Between the trimmed V and J ends, which lost 6 bases and 6 bases, there was a span of 14 bases. This CDR3 region has 13 residues. CDR1 MDHEN and CDR2 SYDVKM come from the germline V gene. CDR3 region: CASRETGIHGYTF. CDR3 DNA sequence: TGTGCCAGCAGGGAAACAGGGATTCATGGCTACACCTTC.

This clone was seen a handful of times. This rearrangement joins TRBV18 to TRBJ2-1; weak D call: TRBD1 (6 bases). There are 14 residues in the CDR3. Germline loops: CDR1 KGHSH, CDR2 LQKENI. Trimming removed 6 bases from V and 4 bases from J, with 13 bases in between. The CDR3 nucleotides read TGTGCCAGCTCCCCTACTACAGGGTACAATGAGCAGTTCTTC. This gives the protein CASSPTTGYNEQFF.

This clone is a singleton in its sample. The V gene is TRBV28, the J gene TRBJ2-4; 8 bases are a match to TRBD1. The CDR3 has 19 amino acids. CDR1 is MDHEN and CDR2 is SYDVKM in the germline V gene. Losses at the gene ends were 4 bases for V and 8 bases for J; bases not matched to a gene: 22. The DNA of the CDR3 is TGTGCCAGCAGTTCTACTACCTACGATCGACAGGGGCTGCGTGACATTCAGTACTTC. Its translation: CASSSTTYDRQGLRDIQYF.

The chain is built from TRBV5-1 and TRBJ1-2; maybe TRBD1 (5 bases). Looked up from germline, CDR1 is SGHRS and CDR2 is YFSETQ. V gave up 2 bases and J gave up 1 base, with 9 bases separating them. CDR3 length equals 14 residues. The CDR3 nucleotides are TGCGCCAGCAGCTTTGACAGTGTTAACTATGGCTACACCTTC. Protein sequence: CASSFDSVNYGYTF.

This sequence joins TRBV14 and TRBJ1-1, with a possible D match to TRBD1 (5 bases). The V gene's germline CDR1 is SGHDN and CDR2 FVKESK. The CDR3 loop spans 13 amino acids. The V end was cut by 1 base, the J end by 10 bases, with 13 bases between. The CDR3 DNA is TGTGCCAGCAGCCAAGGGTCAGGGATGAGAGCTTTCTTT. This gives the protein CASSQGSGMRAFF.

This clone occurred once. V usage is TRBV19 and J usage is TRBJ2-3; D perhaps matches TRBD2 (6 bases). This CDR3 has 15 residues. The V gene lost 0 bases and the J gene lost 6 bases, with 13 bases spanning the gap. Germline lookup yields CDR1 LNHDA and CDR2 SQIVND (reference sequence). The CDR3 region has the DNA TGTGCCAGTAGTATAGATAGACTAGTCCGCGATACGCAGTATTTT. Encoded protein: CASSIDRLVRDTQYF.

This clone was found a few times. The rearrangement joins TRBV7-2 to TRBJ1-1; maybe TRBD1 (6 bases). The V gene lost 4 bases and the J gene lost 10 bases, with 25 bases spanning the gap. This CDR3 has 16 amino acids. CDR1 and CDR2 from the germline V gene are SGHTA and FQGNSA. The CDR3 spells CASSSGSLGRGGSAFF. DNA of the CDR3: TGTGCCAGCAGCTCGGGAAGTCTGGGCAGGGGCGGTTCAGCTTTCTTT.

This chain uses TRBV4-3 with TRBJ1-1; TRBD1 aligns across 7 bases. The CDR3 length is 15 residues. V was clipped by 2 bases and J by 5 bases; unmatched bases: 8. CDR1 and CDR2 from the germline V gene are LGHNA and YSLEER. CDR3 bases: TGCGCCAGCAGCCAATCCGACAGGGAAGGTACTGAAGCTTTCTTT. Amino acid sequence: CASSQSDREGTEAFF.

This clone occurred a few times. The gene calls are TRBV5-1 and TRBJ1-2; D possibly corresponds to TRBD1 (6 bases). This CDR3 spans 18 amino acids. The ends were cut back, 2 bases at V and 5 bases at J, with 25 bases in the middle. Germline CDR1 reads SGHRS; CDR2 reads YFSETQ. This chain's CDR3 is CASSFSFSLQGAQYGYTF. The CDR3 DNA reads as TGCGCCAGCAGCTTTTCTTTTTCCTTACAGGGAGCCCAGTATGGCTACACCTTC.

V is TRBV29-1 and J is TRBJ2-2; the match to TRBD1 covers 7 bases. CDR3 length equals 14 residues. V dropped 5 bases and J dropped 4; count of bases not matched to a gene: 7. From germline, CDR1 is SQVTM and CDR2 ANQGSEA. For the CDR3, the DNA is TGCAGCGTTAAACCGGACAGGACCACCGGGGAGCTGTTTTTT. This encodes CSVKPDRTTGELFF.

The J gene is TRBJ1-1, the V gene TRBV29-1; 8 nucleotides line up with TRBD1. V was pared by 6 bases and J by 10 bases, with 7 bases of the junction left unmatched. The CDR3 sequence is 11 residues long. CDR1 SQVTM and CDR2 ANQGSEA come from the germline V gene. This CDR3 reads CSVKDRERAFF. As DNA, the CDR3 is TGCAGCGTGAAGGACAGGGAACGAGCTTTCTTT. The full variable domain, with the rest looked up from reference TRBV29-1 and TRBJ1-1, is SAVISQKPSRDICQRGTSLTIQCQVDSQVTMMFWYRQQPGQSLTLIATANQGSEATYESGFVIDKFPISRPNLTFSTLTVSNMSPEDSSIYLCSVKDRERAFFGQGTRLTVV.

This clone was counted once. The chain combines TRBV2 with TRBJ1-4; 9 bases map to TRBD1. CDR1 SNHLY and CDR2 FYNNEI come from the germline V gene. J lost 8 bases, V lost 7 bases, and 14 bases had no gene match. The CDR3 covers 16 residues. The CDR3 is CASTRTQTGGPEKLFF. For the CDR3, the DNA is TGTGCCAGCACCCGAACCCAAACAGGGGGCCCGGAAAAACTGTTTTTT.

This rearrangement joins TRBV5-1 to TRBJ2-2; 7 bases fit TRBD1. The CDR3 has 15 amino acids. V shed 2 bases and J 5 bases; nucleotides not matched to a gene: 6. Per germline, CDR1 SGHRS and CDR2 YFSETQ. CDR3 sequence (DNA): TGCGCCAGCAGCTTTACAGGGGATGGTACCGGGGAGCTGTTTTTT. It yields the protein CASSFTGDGTGELFF.

This sequence joins TRBV7-3 and TRBJ1-6; D call uncertain. From germline, CDR1 is SGHTA and CDR2 FQGTGA. The CDR3 is 14 amino acids. V was shortened by 0 bases and J by 5 bases, with 5 bases between the two germline ends. The CDR3 here is CASSLTGDNSPLHF. In DNA, the CDR3 is TGTGCCAGCAGCTTAACGGGAGATAATTCACCCCTCCACTTT.